The 19 T cell receptor beta chains given below trace back to one sample, sequenced in a study of T cell responses to AZD1222 COVID-19 vaccine. Method: immunoSEQ multiplex PCR; TCRdb's copy keeps in-frame clones and lacks some. This sample has fewer than 150,000 clones; almost 95% occur once, and the top ten carry about 10%. The input for sequencing was peripheral blood, taken 28 days after the second AZD1222 dose. These receptors came from an adult who received the AZD1222 COVID-19 vaccine.

The chain joins TRBV2 to TRBJ1-1; the D gene is possibly TRBD1 (6 bases). The V gene's germline CDR1 is SNHLY and CDR2 FYNNEI. V lost 4 bases, J lost 2 bases, and 17 bases lay in between. This CDR3 has 16 amino acids. CDR3 loop: CASSGPDRGVNTEAFF. For the CDR3, the DNA is TGTGCCAGCAGTGGACCCGATAGGGGGGTCAACACTGAAGCTTTCTTT. Complete variable domain (other parts from reference TRBV2 and TRBJ1-1): EPEVTQTPSHQVTQMGQEVILRCVPISNHLYFYWYRQILGQKVEFLVSFYNNEISEKSEIFDDQFSVERPDGSNFTLKIRSTKLEDSAMYFCASSGPDRGVNTEAFFGQGTRLTVV.

This chain uses TRBV4-2 with TRBJ1-2; tentative D call: TRBD1 (6 bases). Looked up from germline, CDR1 is LGHNA and CDR2 is YNFKEQ. CDR3 length equals 17 residues. The V and J ends lost 4 bases and 6 bases respectively, with 24 bases between them. The CDR3 sequence is CASSPKWGNTGLNGYTF. Here the CDR3 DNA reads TGTGCCAGCAGCCCGAAATGGGGAAATACAGGGTTGAATGGCTACACCTTC.

The rearrangement joins TRBV5-4 to TRBJ2-7, with TRBD1 identical over 8 bases. The CDR3 sequence is 12 residues long. The V and J ends lost 4 bases and 7 bases, in that order; junction bases with no gene match: 4. Per the germline V gene, CDR1 is SGHNT and CDR2 is YYREEE (reference sequence). The CDR3 region is CASSVDRGEQYF. In nucleotides, the CDR3 is TGTGCCAGCAGCGTCGACAGGGGAGAGCAGTACTTC. The full variable domain, rest sourced from reference TRBV5-4 and TRBJ2-7, is ETGVTQSPTHLIKTRGQQVTLRCSSQSGHNTVSWYQQALGQGPQFIFQYYREEENGRGNFPPRFSGLQFPNYSSELNVNALELDDSALYLCASSVDRGEQYFGPGTRLTVT.

The chain uses TRBV19 and TRBJ1-1, with D possibly TRBD1 on 5 matching bases. CDR3 size: 13 residues. The germline V gene has CDR1 LNHDA and CDR2 SQIVND (reference sequence). With 4 bases removed from V and 4 bases from J, the gap between germline ends came to 10 bases. DNA for the CDR3: TGTGCCAGTAGTAGGCAGGGAGGCACTGAAGCTTTCTTT. This gives the protein CASSRQGGTEAFF.

The chain joins TRBV2 to TRBJ1-4; D not resolved. This CDR3 contains 16 residues. Germline V gives CDR1 SNHLY, CDR2 FYNNEI. Deletions cut 3 bases from V and 5 bases from J, with 16 bases between. The CDR3 region is CASSDRPGRLNEKLFF. The CDR3, as DNA: TGTGCCAGCAGTGATCGACCGGGCCGCCTAAATGAAAAACTGTTTTTT.

J is TRBJ2-7 and V is TRBV19, with TRBD1 matching 9 bases. The CDR3 has 14 residues. CDR1 and CDR2 from the germline V gene are LNHDA and SQIVND (reference sequence). After removal of 5 bases from V and 6 bases from J, the junction contained 8 bases not matched to a gene. CDR3 sequence: CASSRRDREREQYF. Written as DNA, the CDR3 is TGTGCCAGTAGTCGCCGGGACAGGGAACGCGAGCAGTACTTC.

V gene TRBV5-6 combines with J gene TRBJ2-1, with a weak D call TRBD1 (6 bases). V was pared by 0 bases and J by 5 bases, with 9 bases between. This CDR3 is 14 amino acids long. Germline values: CDR1 SGHDT, CDR2 YYEEEE. The CDR3 sequence: CASSLDRVNNEQFF. The CDR3 nucleotides are TGTGCCAGCAGCTTGGACAGGGTAAACAATGAGCAGTTCTTC.

V and J are TRBV30 and TRBJ1-1, with TRBD1 matching 7 bases. This CDR3 is 13 amino acids long. Germline trimming cut 7 bases from V and 0 bases from J; bases unmatched to any gene: 5. Germline V gene lookup returns CDR1 GTSNPN and CDR2 SVGIG (reference sequence). CDR3 DNA sequence: TGTGCCTCCGACAGGGTCCTGAACACTGAAGCTTTCTTT. This translates into CASDRVLNTEAFF.

In this sample, this clone turned up a few times. The CDR3 DNA reads TGTGCCAGCAGTAGGACCGACAGGGTAGTTACGTTCGAGCAGTTCTTC. This sequence encodes CASSRTDRVVTFEQFF. V gene TRBV27 combines with J gene TRBJ2-1, with 7 bases matching TRBD1. This CDR3 comprises 16 residues. V trimming: 5 bases; J trimming: 10 bases; junction bases outside the gene matches: 17. CDR1 and CDR2 (germline): MNHEY, SMNVEV (reference sequence).

The chain carries TRBV5-4 and TRBJ1-2; D perhaps matches TRBD1 (5 bases). Between the trimmed V and J ends, which lost 0 bases and 2 bases, there was a span of 11 bases. Germline lookup yields CDR1 SGHNT and CDR2 YYREEE (reference sequence). This CDR3 has 15 residues. CDR3 region: CASSLAWGSNYGYTF. CDR3 DNA: TGTGCCAGCAGCTTGGCTTGGGGGAGCAACTATGGCTACACCTTC.

The rearrangement joins TRBV5-8 to TRBJ1-5; D gene ambiguous. V shed 1 base and J shed 0 bases, with 11 bases lying between them. The CDR3 sequence is 16 residues long. Per the germline V gene, CDR1 is SGHTS and CDR2 is YDEGEE. The CDR3 spells CASSLLSSYSNQPQHF. In nucleotides, the CDR3 is TGTGCCAGCAGCTTGCTCTCCAGTTATAGCAATCAGCCCCAGCATTTT.

The chain employs TRBV6-5 and TRBJ2-1, with D unresolved. The V gene's germline CDR1 is MNHEY and CDR2 SVGAGI. The CDR3 contains 16 residues. V lost 0 bases to trimming and J lost 2 bases, with 11 bases between them. CDR3 sequence: CASSYSIKFTYNEQFF. In DNA form, the CDR3 reads TGTGCCAGCAGTTACTCGATAAAGTTTACCTACAATGAGCAGTTCTTC.

The rearrangement joins TRBV4-1 to TRBJ2-3; tentatively, D is TRBD1 (6 bases). Germline assignment: CDR1 MGHRA and CDR2 YSYEKL. Deletions cut 3 bases from V and 2 bases from J, with 12 bases between. CDR3 length equals 15 residues. The CDR3 loop is CASSHRQGITDTQYF. The CDR3 coding sequence is TGCGCCAGCAGCCACCGGCAGGGGATCACAGATACGCAGTATTTT.

The CDR3 coding sequence is TGTGCCAGCAGTTACTCGGACTCAAGTGACACAGATACGCAGTATTTT. The encoded protein is CASSYSDSSDTDTQYF. The V call is TRBV6-5, the J call TRBJ2-3; D perhaps matches TRBD2 (5 bases). The germline V gene has CDR1 MNHEY and CDR2 SVGAGI. The CDR3 contains 16 residues. V was trimmed by 0 bases and J by 2 bases, leaving 12 bases between them.

This clone came up once. The chain carries TRBV30 and TRBJ1-1, with D unresolved. The CDR3 covers 12 residues. Deletions cut 0 bases from V and 4 bases from J, with 6 bases between. CDR1 GTSNPN and CDR2 SVGIG come from the germline V gene (reference sequence). This CDR3 reads CAWSVQATEAFF. CDR3 DNA: TGTGCCTGGAGTGTACAAGCCACTGAAGCTTTCTTT.

This clone was seen only once. The J gene is TRBJ1-5, the V gene TRBV18; 11 positions match TRBD1. The germline gives CDR1 KGHSH, CDR2 LQKENI. CDR3 length equals 15 residues. V was pared by 4 bases and J by 6 bases, with 5 bases of the junction left unmatched. CDR3 sequence (DNA): TGTGCCAGCTCACGGGACAGGGGGTCCGGTCAGCCCCAGCATTTT. Translating it yields CASSRDRGSGQPQHF.

The chain recombines TRBV2 with TRBJ1-3; D gene uncertain. Germline CDR1 reads SNHLY; CDR2 reads FYNNEI. The CDR3 spans 16 residues. V was trimmed by 5 bases and J by 0 bases, leaving 14 bases between them. CDR3 region: CASSLYQPSSGNTIYF. For the CDR3, the DNA is TGTGCCAGCAGTCTCTATCAACCCTCCTCTGGAAACACCATATATTTT.

The rearrangement links TRBV4-1 to TRBJ2-1; D remains ambiguous. Germline V gene data show CDR1 as MGHRA and CDR2 as YSYEKL. The CDR3 loop spans 15 amino acids. V lost 1 base to trimming and J lost 0 bases, with 7 bases between them. The CDR3 spells CASSQAGSSYNEQFF. In DNA, the CDR3 is TGCGCCAGCAGCCAAGCAGGTAGCTCCTACAATGAGCAGTTCTTC.

The V gene is TRBV29-1, the J gene TRBJ1-2, with 10 bases identical to TRBD1. Unmatched junction bases numbered 3, after V lost 6 bases and J lost 2 bases. Germline V gene data show CDR1 as SQVTM and CDR2 as ANQGSEA. CDR3 length: 13 amino acids. CDR3 bases: TGCAGCGTCAAGACAGGGGGCAACTATGGCTACACCTTC. Amino acid sequence: CSVKTGGNYGYTF.